This record looks at one T cell receptor (beta chain) sequence and its context. Its specificity is not known. This entry belongs to a study of T cell responses to AZD1222 COVID-19 vaccine. Unmatched junction bases numbered 4, after V lost 2 bases and J lost 4 bases. The V gene's germline CDR1 is SGDLS and CDR2 YYNGEE. The CDR3 runs to 15 residues. Data came from immunoSEQ multiplex PCR; TCRdb stores just in-frame clones and leaves some out. The sample includes roughly 150,000 clones, roughly 90% seen only once; the top ten take roughly 1.2%. Findings and caveats of the study: Elevations in Spike-specific TCR breadth and depth followed administration of two AZD1222 doses.

J is TRBJ2-1 and V is TRBV9, with TRBD2 matching over 9 bases. This receptor was identified in an adult who received the AZD1222 COVID-19 vaccine. The sequences come from peripheral blood, collected 28 days after the second AZD1222 dose. CDR3 loop: CASSVSGGDYNEQFF. DNA of the CDR3: TGTGCCAGCAGCGTTAGCGGGGGAGATTACAATGAGCAGTTCTTC.